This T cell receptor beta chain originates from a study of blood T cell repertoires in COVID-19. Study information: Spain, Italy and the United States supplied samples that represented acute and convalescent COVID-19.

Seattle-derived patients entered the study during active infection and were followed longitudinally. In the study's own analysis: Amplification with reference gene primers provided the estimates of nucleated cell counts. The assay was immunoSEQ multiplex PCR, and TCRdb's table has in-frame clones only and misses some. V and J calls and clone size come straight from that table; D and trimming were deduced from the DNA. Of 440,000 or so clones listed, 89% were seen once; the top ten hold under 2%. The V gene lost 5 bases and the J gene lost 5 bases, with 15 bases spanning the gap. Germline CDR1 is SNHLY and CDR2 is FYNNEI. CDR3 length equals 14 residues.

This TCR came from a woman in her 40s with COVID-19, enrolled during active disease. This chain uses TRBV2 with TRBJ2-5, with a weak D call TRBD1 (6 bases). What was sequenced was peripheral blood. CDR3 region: CASSSGRGRETQYF. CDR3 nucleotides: TGTGCCAGCAGTAGCGGCAGGGGTCGTGAGACCCAGTACTTC.